The 9 T cell receptor beta chains reported below all come from one sample, sequenced in a study of blood T cells in healthy people across ages. It was with a sample-barcoded 5' primer and a J-beta primer mix that a second PCR of roughly 7 to 12 cycles was run. TCRdb re-derived calls from the 5' RACE reads in MiXCR, one entry per CDR3 protein. This sample carries approximately 880,000 distinct CDR3 sequences, under 50% of them seen once, and the ten largest clones take around an eighth. The sequenced sample consisted of blood. These receptors originate from a man aged 30 to 45 in good health.

The V and J genes are TRBV29-1 and TRBJ2-7; D is undetermined. CDR1 and CDR2 (germline): SQVTM, ANQGSEA. V lost 0 bases to trimming and J lost 4 bases, with 10 bases between them. The CDR3 contains 13 residues. The DNA of the CDR3 is TGCAGCGTTGAAGATCCCCTAAGATACGAGCAGTACTTC. This sequence encodes CSVEDPLRYEQYF.

This chain's CDR3 is CASSPQGHGYEQYF. Written as DNA, the CDR3 is TGTGCCAGCAGTCCCCAGGGACACGGATACGAGCAGTACTTC. This chain uses TRBV6-1 with TRBJ2-7; a weak D match, TRBD1 (6 bases). Trimming pared 5 bases from V and 4 bases from J, leaving 15 bases between. The CDR3 runs to 14 residues. Germline V gene sequence: CDR1 MNHNS, CDR2 SASEGT.

This chain joins TRBV5-1 and TRBJ2-1, with D possibly TRBD1 on 6 matching bases. The length of the CDR3 is 13 residues. Looked up from germline, CDR1 is SGHRS and CDR2 is YFSETQ. V was pared by 4 bases and J by 7 bases, with 12 bases between. This chain's CDR3 is CASSAVQGNEQFF. The CDR3 nucleotides are TGCGCCAGCAGCGCAGTACAGGGAAATGAGCAGTTCTTC.

This sequence joins TRBV9 and TRBJ2-1; weak D call: TRBD2 (6 bases). V was pared by 0 bases and J by 4 bases, with 11 bases between. Germline CDR1 is SGDLS and CDR2 is YYNGEE. The CDR3 runs 15 residues. The DNA of the CDR3 is TGTGCCAGCAGCGTAGTAGGTGGGGGGTACAATGAGCAGTTCTTC. It encodes CASSVVGGGYNEQFF.

The chain joins TRBV28 to TRBJ2-3; TRBD2 aligns across 8 bases. This CDR3 region has 18 residues. CDR1 is MDHEN, CDR2 SYDVKM, per germline. Trimming took 3 bases from V and 1 from J; bases not matched to a gene: 12. The CDR3 protein is CASSFGRGASVGTDTQYF. The CDR3 nucleotides are TGTGCCAGCAGTTTTGGGCGGGGGGCCTCTGTGGGCACAGATACGCAGTATTTT.

This clonotype was counted a few times. The V call is TRBV4-1, the J call TRBJ2-4, with unresolved D. V lost 1 base, J lost 13 bases, and 11 bases lay in between. Germline V gene sequence: CDR1 MGHRA, CDR2 YSYEKL. The CDR3 length is 12 residues. As DNA, the CDR3 is TGCGCCAGCAGCCAAGTCGGCATTCAGCAGTACTTC. As protein: CASSQVGIQQYF.

The CDR3 DNA is TGCGCCAGCAGCCAAGAGAAACAGATCTATGGCTACACCTTC. It translates to CASSQEKQIYGYTF. The J gene is TRBJ1-2, the V gene TRBV4-1; D is undetermined. V dropped 0 bases and J dropped 4 bases, with 9 bases sitting between them. Germline assignment: CDR1 MGHRA and CDR2 YSYEKL. The CDR3 is 14 residues long.

The chain couples TRBV21-1 to TRBJ2-3; TRBD1, as called in the table, went unchecked against the DNA. TRBV21-1 is classified as a pseudogene. The CDR3 length is 16 residues. CDR3 coding DNA: TGTGCCAGCATCCTCGGAGGGGGTCCAAGCACAGATACGCAGTATTTT. Protein sequence: CASILGGGPSTDTQYF.

This chain joins TRBV4-3 and TRBJ1-2; 7 bases fit TRBD1. Germline V gene lookup returns CDR1 LGHNA and CDR2 YSLEER. V trimming: 0 bases; J trimming: 8 bases; junction bases outside the gene matches: 6. There are 14 residues in the CDR3. The CDR3 DNA sequence: TGCGCCAGCAGCCAAGACAGGGGGGCTGGGGGCTACACCTTC. Encoded protein: CASSQDRGAGGYTF.